This entry lists 14 T cell receptor beta chains sequenced from one sample in a study of T cells in Graves' hyperthyroidism and ophthalmopathy. Template material for amplifying TCR beta CDR3 regions consisted of RNA transcripts. First-round RT-PCR of the TCR CDR3 relied on the HTBI primer set. TCRdb re-called the multiplex PCR reads through MiXCR, storing one row per CDR3 protein. Of more than 350,000 distinct CDR3 sequences detected, around 15% appear once; the ten largest clones hold roughly 19%. The sample comprised blood. The source of these receptors is a woman aged 60-75 years with Graves' ophthalmopathy.

The sample holds a few counts of this clonotype. V and J are TRBV5-6 and TRBJ2-5, with D perhaps TRBD1 or TRBD2 (6 bases each). The CDR3 runs 15 residues. Trimming left V 3 bases short and J 4 bases short, with 16 bases between. Germline assignment: CDR1 SGHDT and CDR2 YYEEEE. CDR3 DNA: TGTGCCAGCAGCTCTGGGGGGTGGGGGGCAGAGACCCAGTACTTC. It yields the protein CASSSGGWGAETQYF.

This clonotype was observed a handful of times. The rearrangement uses TRBV28 and TRBJ1-6; D is perhaps TRBD1 (6 bases). Trimming removed 4 bases at V and 5 bases at J, with 18 bases between. CDR1 is MDHEN and CDR2 is SYDVKM in the germline V gene. CDR3 size: 17 residues. The chain's CDR3 is CASSSHPRDIDNSPLHF. Written as DNA, the CDR3 is TGTGCCAGCAGTTCTCATCCCCGGGACATCGATAATTCACCCCTCCACTTT.

This clonotype was found many times. The chain carries TRBV29-1 and TRBJ2-1; D is undetermined. The CDR3 loop spans 13 amino acids. With 3 bases removed from V and 1 base from J, the gap between germline ends came to 7 bases. The germline V gene encodes CDR1 SQVTM and CDR2 ANQGSEA. This CDR3 reads CSVEGGSYNEQFF. The CDR3 DNA is TGCAGCGTTGAGGGTGGATCCTACAATGAGCAGTTCTTC.

The sample holds many counts of this clonotype. This sequence joins TRBV28 and TRBJ2-1; 7 bases match TRBD2. CDR3 length: 13 amino acids. Trimming removed 3 bases from V and 8 bases from J; junction bases left unmatched: 4. The germline V gene has CDR1 MDHEN and CDR2 SYDVKM. CDR3 bases: TGTGCCAGCAGTTTGAGGGAGGGAGATGAGCAGTTCTTC. Encoded protein: CASSLREGDEQFF.

This clonotype has at least ten counts. The gene calls are TRBV11-2 and TRBJ2-7; D is perhaps TRBD2 (5 bases). Germline CDR1 SGHAT, CDR2 FQNNGV. Trimming cost V 4 bases and J 4 bases, with 11 bases left between them. This CDR3 has 13 amino acids. CDR3 sequence reads: CASSSGIGYEQYF. The CDR3 bases are TGTGCCAGCAGCTCGGGGATTGGGTACGAGCAGTACTTC.

This clonotype was detected only a few times. The chain links TRBV5-4 to TRBJ2-3; D is possibly TRBD1 (6 bases). The CDR3 length is 17 residues. CDR1 and CDR2 from the germline V gene are SGHNT and YYREEE (reference sequence). The V end lost 5 bases, the J end lost 6 bases, and 25 bases lay between the germline ends. CDR3 DNA: TGTGCCAGCAGTCAAAGAACCAGGGGATCGGGGTTTGATACGCAGTATTTT. Amino acid sequence: CASSQRTRGSGFDTQYF.

This clonotype was observed many times. The chain carries TRBV11-2 and TRBJ2-2; D call uncertain. This CDR3 has 14 residues. V shed 5 bases and J shed 0 bases, with 7 bases lying between them. Germline CDR1 and CDR2: SGHAT and FQNNGV. CDR3 loop: CASSPRPNTGELFF. CDR3 DNA sequence: TGTGCCAGCAGCCCCCGCCCGAACACCGGGGAGCTGTTTTTT.

About this clonotype: Because it lacks the conserved phenylalanine or tryptophan at the end, this CDR3 is likely a read error. J is TRBJ2-1 and V is TRBV6-1, with D possibly TRBD2 on 6 matching bases. Trimming removed 0 bases at V and 2 bases at J, with 11 bases between. The CDR3 runs 16 residues. Germline lookup yields CDR1 MNHNS and CDR2 SASEGT. CDR3 in amino acids: CASSEALRGTYNEQFS. The DNA of the CDR3 is TGTGCCAGCAGTGAAGCGCTTCGGGGGACCTACAATGAGCAGTTCTCC.

There are a few counts of this clonotype. This chain connects TRBV29-1 to TRBJ1-2, with 7 bases that match TRBD1. Germline V gene sequence: CDR1 SQVTM, CDR2 ANQGSEA. The CDR3 contains 12 residues. Trimming at V came to 7 bases and at J to 7 bases, leaving 9 bases not matched to a gene. CDR3 amino acids: CSGLQGRVGYTF. CDR3 DNA sequence: TGCAGCGGCTTACAGGGGAGGGTTGGCTACACCTTC. Drawing the rest from reference TRBV29-1 and TRBJ1-2, the complete variable domain is SAVISQKPSRDICQRGTSLTIQCQVDSQVTMMFWYRQQPGQSLTLIATANQGSEATYESGFVIDKFPISRPNLTFSTLTVSNMSPEDSSIYLCSGLQGRVGYTFGSGTRLTVV.

This clonotype was found many times. V is TRBV28 and J is TRBJ2-1; 9 positions agree with TRBD2. V was pared by 11 bases and J by 2 bases, with 7 bases of the junction left unmatched. The germline V gene encodes CDR1 MDHEN and CDR2 SYDVKM. This CDR3 contains 14 residues. In nucleotides, the CDR3 is TGTGCCGGAGGGGGCGGGGGGGCCTACAATGAGCAGTTCTTC. Its protein is CAGGGGGAYNEQFF.

This clonotype occurred many times. The V and J genes are TRBV28 and TRBJ2-7; TRBD2 is a possible D gene (5 bases). The germline CDR1 and CDR2 sequences are MDHEN and SYDVKM. V gave up 6 bases and J gave up 1 base, with 7 bases separating them. CDR3 length equals 12 residues. This CDR3 reads CASRSGSYEQYF. As DNA, the CDR3 is TGTGCCAGCAGGAGCGGTTCCTACGAGCAGTACTTC.

In its sample, this clonotype was seen many times. The chain uses TRBV2 and TRBJ2-3; 13 bases line up with TRBD2. Per germline, CDR1 SNHLY and CDR2 FYNNEI. The CDR3 loop spans 16 amino acids. V shed 8 bases and J 4 bases; nucleotides not matched to a gene: 9. The CDR3 sequence is CASGTGTSGKADTQYF. DNA of the CDR3: TGTGCCAGCGGAACCGGGACTAGCGGGAAGGCAGATACGCAGTATTTT.

This clonotype was counted at least ten times. The rearrangement links TRBV20-1 to TRBJ2-7; the D gene is possibly TRBD1 (6 bases). Germline values: CDR1 DFQATT, CDR2 SNEGSKA (reference sequence). V lost 6 bases, J lost 5 bases, and 11 bases lay in between. The CDR3 is 11 amino acids. DNA for the CDR3: TGCAGTGCCCCAAGGACAGACGAGCAGTACTTC. Translating it yields CSAPRTDEQYF.

Ten or more counts support this clonotype. The chain links TRBV27 to TRBJ2-7, with 9 bases identical to TRBD1. There are 14 residues in the CDR3. With V trimmed by 6 bases and J by 3 bases, 6 bases remained unmatched. Germline CDR1 reads MNHEY; CDR2 reads SMNVEV (reference sequence). This CDR3 is CASRRGQGIYEQYF. CDR3 nucleotides: TGTGCCAGCAGACGAGGACAGGGGATCTACGAGCAGTACTTC.